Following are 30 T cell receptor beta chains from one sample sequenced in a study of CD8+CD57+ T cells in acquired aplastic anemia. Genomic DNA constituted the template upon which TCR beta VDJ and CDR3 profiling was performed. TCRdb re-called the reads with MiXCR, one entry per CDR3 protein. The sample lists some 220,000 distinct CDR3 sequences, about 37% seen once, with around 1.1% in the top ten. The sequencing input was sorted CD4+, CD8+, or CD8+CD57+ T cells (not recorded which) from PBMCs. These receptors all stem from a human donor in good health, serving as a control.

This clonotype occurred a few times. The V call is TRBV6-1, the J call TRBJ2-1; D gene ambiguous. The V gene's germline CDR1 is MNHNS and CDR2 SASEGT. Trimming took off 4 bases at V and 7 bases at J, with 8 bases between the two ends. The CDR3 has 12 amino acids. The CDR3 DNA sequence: TGTGCCAGCAGTGGACTTGAAAATGAGCAGTTCTTC. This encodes CASSGLENEQFF.

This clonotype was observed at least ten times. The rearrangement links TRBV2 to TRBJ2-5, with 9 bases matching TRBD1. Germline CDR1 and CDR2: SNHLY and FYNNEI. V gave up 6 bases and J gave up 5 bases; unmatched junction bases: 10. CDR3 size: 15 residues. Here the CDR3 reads CASRRDREEPETQYF. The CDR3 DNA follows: TGTGCCAGCAGACGGGACAGGGAGGAGCCCGAGACCCAGTACTTC.

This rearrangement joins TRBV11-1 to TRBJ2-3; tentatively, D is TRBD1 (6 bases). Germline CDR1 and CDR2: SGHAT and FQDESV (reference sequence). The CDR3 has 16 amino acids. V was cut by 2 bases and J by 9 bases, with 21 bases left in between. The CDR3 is CASSLYGTWVRNTQYF. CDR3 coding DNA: TGTGCCAGCAGCTTATACGGGACATGGGTTCGGAACACGCAGTATTTT.

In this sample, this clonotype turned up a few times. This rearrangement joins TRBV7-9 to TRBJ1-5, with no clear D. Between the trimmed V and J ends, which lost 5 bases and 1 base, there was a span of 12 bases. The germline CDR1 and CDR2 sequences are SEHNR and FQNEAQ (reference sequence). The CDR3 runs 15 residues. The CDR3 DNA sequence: TGTGCCAGCAGCCCTCCCGGTGGGAGCAATCAGCCCCAGCATTTT. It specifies CASSPPGGSNQPQHF.

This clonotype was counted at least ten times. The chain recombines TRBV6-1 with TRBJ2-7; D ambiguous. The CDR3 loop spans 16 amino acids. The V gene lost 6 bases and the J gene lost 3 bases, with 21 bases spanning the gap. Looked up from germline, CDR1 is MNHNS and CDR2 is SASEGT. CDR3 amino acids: CASRPTPRDWFYEQYF. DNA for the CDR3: TGTGCCAGCAGGCCCACCCCTAGAGACTGGTTCTACGAGCAGTACTTC.

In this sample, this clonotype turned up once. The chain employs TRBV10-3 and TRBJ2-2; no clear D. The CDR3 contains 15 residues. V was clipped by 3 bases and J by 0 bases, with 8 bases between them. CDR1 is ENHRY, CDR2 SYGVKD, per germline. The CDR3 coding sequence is TGTGCCATCAGTGATCGAGGCGCGAACACCGGGGAGCTGTTTTTT. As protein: CAISDRGANTGELFF.

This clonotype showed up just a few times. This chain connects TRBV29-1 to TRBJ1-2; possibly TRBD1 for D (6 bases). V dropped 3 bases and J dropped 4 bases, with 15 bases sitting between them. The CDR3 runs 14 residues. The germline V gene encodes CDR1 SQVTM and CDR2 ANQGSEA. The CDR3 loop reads CSVESGGGFYGYTF. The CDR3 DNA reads TGCAGCGTTGAGTCGGGGGGCGGCTTCTATGGCTACACCTTC.

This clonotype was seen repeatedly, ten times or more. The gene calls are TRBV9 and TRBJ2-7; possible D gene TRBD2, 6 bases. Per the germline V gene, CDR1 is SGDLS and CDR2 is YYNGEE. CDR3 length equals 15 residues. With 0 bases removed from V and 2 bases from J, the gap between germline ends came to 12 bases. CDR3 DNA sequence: TGTGCCAGCAGCGTAGGGGAAGGGACTGCCTACGAGCAGTACTTC. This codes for CASSVGEGTAYEQYF. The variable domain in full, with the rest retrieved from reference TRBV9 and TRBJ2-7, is DSGVTQTPKHLITATGQRVTLRCSPRSGDLSVYWYQQSLDQGLQFLIQYYNGEERAKGNILERFSAQQFPDLHSELNLSSLELGDSALYFCASSVGEGTAYEQYFGPGTRLTVT.

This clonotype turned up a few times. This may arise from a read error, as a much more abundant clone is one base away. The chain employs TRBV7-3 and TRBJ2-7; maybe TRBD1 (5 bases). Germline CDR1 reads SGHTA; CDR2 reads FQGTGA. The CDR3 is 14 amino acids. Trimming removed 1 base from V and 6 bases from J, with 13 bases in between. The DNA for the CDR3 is TGTGCCAGCAGCTTAAGTGGGGCCCCGGGCGAGCAGTACTTC. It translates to CASSLSGAPGEQYF.

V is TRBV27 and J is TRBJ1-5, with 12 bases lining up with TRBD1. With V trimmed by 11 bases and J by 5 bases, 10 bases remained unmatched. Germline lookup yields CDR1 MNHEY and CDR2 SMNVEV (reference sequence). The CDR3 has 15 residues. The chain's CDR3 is CAPTPGTGGHQPQHF. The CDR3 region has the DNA TGTGCCCCAACCCCCGGGACAGGGGGCCATCAGCCCCAGCATTTT.

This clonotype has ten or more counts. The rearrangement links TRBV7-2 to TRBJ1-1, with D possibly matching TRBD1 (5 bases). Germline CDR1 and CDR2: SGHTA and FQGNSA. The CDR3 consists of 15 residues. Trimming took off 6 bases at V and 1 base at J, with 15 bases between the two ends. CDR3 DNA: TGTGCCAGCAGGACGGCCGGGGCAGCGAACACTGAAGCTTTCTTT. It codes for CASRTAGAANTEAFF.

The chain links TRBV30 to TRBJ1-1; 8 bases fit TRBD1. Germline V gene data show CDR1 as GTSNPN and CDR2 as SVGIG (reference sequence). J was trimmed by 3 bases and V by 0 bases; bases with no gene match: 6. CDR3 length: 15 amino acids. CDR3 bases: TGTGCCTGGAGTGTACGGGGACAGGTGGACACTGAAGCTTTCTTT. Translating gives CAWSVRGQVDTEAFF.

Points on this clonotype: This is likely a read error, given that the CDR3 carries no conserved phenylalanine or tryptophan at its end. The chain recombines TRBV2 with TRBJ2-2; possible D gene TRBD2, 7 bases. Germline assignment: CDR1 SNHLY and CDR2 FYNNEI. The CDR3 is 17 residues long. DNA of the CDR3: TGTGCCGGCAGTCCCTCGGTGCGGGGGCGGAACACCGGGGAGCTGTTTTCT. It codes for CAGSPSVRGRNTGELFS.

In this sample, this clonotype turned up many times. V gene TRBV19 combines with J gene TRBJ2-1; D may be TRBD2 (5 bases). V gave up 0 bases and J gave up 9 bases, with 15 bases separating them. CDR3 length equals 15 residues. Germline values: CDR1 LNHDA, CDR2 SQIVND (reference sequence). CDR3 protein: CASSIDWASPGEQFF. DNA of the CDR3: TGTGCCAGTAGTATAGATTGGGCTAGCCCTGGTGAGCAGTTCTTC.

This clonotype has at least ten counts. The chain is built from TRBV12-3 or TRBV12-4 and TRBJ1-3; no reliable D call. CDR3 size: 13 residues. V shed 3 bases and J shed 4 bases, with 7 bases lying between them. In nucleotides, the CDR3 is TGTGCCAGCAGTTTGGGCAGAGGAAACACCATATATTTT. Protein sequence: CASSLGRGNTIYF.

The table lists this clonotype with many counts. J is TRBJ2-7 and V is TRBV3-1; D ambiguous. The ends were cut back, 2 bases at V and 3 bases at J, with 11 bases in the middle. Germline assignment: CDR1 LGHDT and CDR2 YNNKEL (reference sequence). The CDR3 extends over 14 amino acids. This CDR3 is CASSQMGGVYEQYF. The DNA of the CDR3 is TGTGCCAGCAGCCAAATGGGTGGGGTCTACGAGCAGTACTTC.

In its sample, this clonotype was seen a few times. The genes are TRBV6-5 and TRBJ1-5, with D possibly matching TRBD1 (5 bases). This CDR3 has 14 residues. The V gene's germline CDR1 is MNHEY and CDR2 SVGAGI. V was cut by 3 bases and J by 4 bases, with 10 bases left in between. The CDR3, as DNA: TGTGCCAGCAGTTATGTGGGGGTGAATCAGCCCCAGCATTTT. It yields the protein CASSYVGVNQPQHF.

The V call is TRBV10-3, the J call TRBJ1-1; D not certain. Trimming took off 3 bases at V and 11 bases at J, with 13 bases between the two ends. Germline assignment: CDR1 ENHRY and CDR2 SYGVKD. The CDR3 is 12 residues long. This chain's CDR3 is CAISDRGRPAFF. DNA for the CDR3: TGTGCCATCAGTGACCGAGGGAGGCCGGCTTTCTTT.

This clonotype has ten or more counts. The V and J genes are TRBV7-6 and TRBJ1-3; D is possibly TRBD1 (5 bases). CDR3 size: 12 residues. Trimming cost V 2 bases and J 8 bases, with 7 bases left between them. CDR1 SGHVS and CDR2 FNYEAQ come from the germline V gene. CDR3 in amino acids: CASSLWGDTIYF. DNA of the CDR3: TGTGCCAGCAGCTTATGGGGGGACACCATATATTTT.

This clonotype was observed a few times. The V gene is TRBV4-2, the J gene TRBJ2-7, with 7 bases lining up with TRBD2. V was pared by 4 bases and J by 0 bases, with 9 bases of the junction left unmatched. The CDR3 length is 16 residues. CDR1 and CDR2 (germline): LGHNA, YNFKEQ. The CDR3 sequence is CASSPQGGMGSYEQYF. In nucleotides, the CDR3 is TGTGCCAGCAGCCCCCAGGGAGGGATGGGCTCCTACGAGCAGTACTTC.

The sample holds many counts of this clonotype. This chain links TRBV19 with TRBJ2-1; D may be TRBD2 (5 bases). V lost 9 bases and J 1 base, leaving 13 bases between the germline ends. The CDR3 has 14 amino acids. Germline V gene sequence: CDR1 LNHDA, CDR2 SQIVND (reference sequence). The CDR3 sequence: CASGVSPSYNEQFF. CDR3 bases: TGTGCCAGCGGGGTTTCACCGTCCTACAATGAGCAGTTCTTC.

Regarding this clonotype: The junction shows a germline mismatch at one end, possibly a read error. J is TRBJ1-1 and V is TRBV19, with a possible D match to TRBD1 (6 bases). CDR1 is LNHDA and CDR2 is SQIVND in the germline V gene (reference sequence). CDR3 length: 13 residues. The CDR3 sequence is CARDYRENTEALF. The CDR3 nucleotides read TGTGCTAGAGACTACAGGGAGAACACTGAAGCTCTCTTT.

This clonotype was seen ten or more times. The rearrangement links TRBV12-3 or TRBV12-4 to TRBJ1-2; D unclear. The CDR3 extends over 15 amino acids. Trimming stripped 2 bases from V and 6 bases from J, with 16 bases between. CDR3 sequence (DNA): TGTGCCAGCAGTTTACGACCGCCCTCGGATAATGGCTACACCTTC. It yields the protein CASSLRPPSDNGYTF.

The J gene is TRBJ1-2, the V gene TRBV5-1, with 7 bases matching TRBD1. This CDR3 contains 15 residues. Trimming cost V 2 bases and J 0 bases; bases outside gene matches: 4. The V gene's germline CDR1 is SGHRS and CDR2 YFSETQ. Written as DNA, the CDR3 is TGCGCCAGCAGCTTTCTCACAGGGGCTAACTATGGCTACACCTTC. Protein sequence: CASSFLTGANYGYTF.

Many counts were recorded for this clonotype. The CDR3, as DNA: TGTGCCAGCAGCCAAGATCAGGTCTGGGGCCAAGAGACCCAGTACTTC. It specifies CASSQDQVWGQETQYF. V is TRBV14 and J is TRBJ2-5; the D is unclear. V lost 0 bases to trimming and J lost 1 base, with 12 bases between them. Germline CDR1 reads SGHDN; CDR2 reads FVKESK. This CDR3 has 16 amino acids.

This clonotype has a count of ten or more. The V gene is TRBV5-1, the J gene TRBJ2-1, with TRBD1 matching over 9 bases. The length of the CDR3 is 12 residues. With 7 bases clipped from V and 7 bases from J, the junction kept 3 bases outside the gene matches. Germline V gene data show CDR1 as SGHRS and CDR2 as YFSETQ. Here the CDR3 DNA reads TGCGCCAGCTCCGGACAGGGGAATGAGCAGTTCTTC. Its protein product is CASSGQGNEQFF. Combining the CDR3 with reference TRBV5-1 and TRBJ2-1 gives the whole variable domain KAGVTQTPRYLIKTRGQQVTLSCSPISGHRSVSWYQQTPGQGLQFLFEYFSETQRNKGNFPGRFSGRQFSNSRSEMNVSTLELGDSALYLCASSGQGNEQFFGPGTRLTVL.

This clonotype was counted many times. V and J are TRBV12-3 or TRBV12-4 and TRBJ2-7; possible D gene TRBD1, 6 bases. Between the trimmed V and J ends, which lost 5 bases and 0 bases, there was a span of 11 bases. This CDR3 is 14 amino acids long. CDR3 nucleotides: TGTGCCAGCAGTACAGGGTCCGGCTCCTACGAGCAGTACTTC. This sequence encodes CASSTGSGSYEQYF.

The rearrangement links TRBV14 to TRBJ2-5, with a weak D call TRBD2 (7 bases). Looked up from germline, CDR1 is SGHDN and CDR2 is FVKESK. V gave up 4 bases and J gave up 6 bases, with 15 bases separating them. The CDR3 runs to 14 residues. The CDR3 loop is CASSPPGGPKTQYF. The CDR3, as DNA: TGTGCCAGCAGCCCTCCCGGGGGGCCAAAGACCCAGTACTTC. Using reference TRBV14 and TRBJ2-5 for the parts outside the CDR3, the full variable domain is EAGVTQFPSHSVIEKGQTVTLRCDPISGHDNLYWYRRVMGKEIKFLLHFVKESKQDESGMPNNRFLAERTGGTYSTLKVQPAELEDSGVYFCASSPPGGPKTQYFGPGTRLLVL.

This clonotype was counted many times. DNA for the CDR3: TGCGCCAGCAGCCAAGACTCAGGGGTTCGCACTGAAGCTTTCTTT. As protein: CASSQDSGVRTEAFF. The chain employs TRBV4-1 and TRBJ1-1; TRBD1 is a possible D gene (6 bases). The V gene's germline CDR1 is MGHRA and CDR2 YSYEKL. With 0 bases removed from V and 4 bases from J, the gap between germline ends came to 12 bases. This CDR3 spans 15 amino acids.

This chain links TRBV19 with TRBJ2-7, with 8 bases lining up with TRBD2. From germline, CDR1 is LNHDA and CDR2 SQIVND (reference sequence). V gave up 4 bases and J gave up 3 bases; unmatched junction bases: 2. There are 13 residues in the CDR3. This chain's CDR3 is CASSTGLVYEQYF. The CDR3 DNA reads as TGTGCCAGTAGTACGGGACTAGTCTACGAGCAGTACTTC.